This TCR beta chain was sequenced during a study of T-cell memory formation after mild COVID-19 (dated by TCRdb to the early 2020s). Study-wide context: TCR sequence clusters from the two donors were found to be largely donor specific. In a couple of donors, T-cell clones that expanded and contracted after mild COVID-19 were followed by sequencing TCRalpha and TCRbeta repertoires longitudinally. The cohort comprised two young, previously healthy adult volunteers, one female and one male. Broader findings and caveats from the paper: Only a couple of mild cases were covered in the study, and larger cohorts including severe cases with pre-infection samples were considered necessary. Clones contracting from day 15 to 85 had balanced CD4/CD8 phenotypes, while a second wave expanding from day 15 to 37 was biased towards CD4+. Contracting CD4+ clones turned up mainly in the CM and EM memory subsets, whereas EMRA was where CD8+ clones were enriched. The detection of some responding clones in pre-infection memory suggests that pre-existing cross-reactive memory T cells joined the SARS-CoV-2 response. SARS-CoV-2 specificity of the second-wave clones peaking on day 37 was not confirmed.

Sequenced on an Illumina NovaSeq 6000. TCRalpha and TCRbeta cDNA libraries were constructed by 5'RACE with constant-segment primers, with sample barcodes and unique molecular identifiers being introduced. Trizol reagent was used to extract RNA from every sample. Libraries were amplified in two PCR steps, with a second sample barcode and Illumina TruSeq adapters added in the second step. Sequencing of libraries was performed on an Illumina NovaSeq with 2 x 150 bp paired-end reads. The authors' pipeline ran thus. Reads were demultiplexed and collapsed into UMI-guided consensus sequences with migec v1.2.7. Using mixcr v2.1.11, the UMI consensuses were aligned to TRA and TRB V and J templates and assembled into clonotypes. A clonotype was counted as expanded or contracted only when both edgeR and NoisET called the clonotype significant, with the noise models trained on biological replicates. For edgeR calls, the thresholds were a false discovery rate-adjusted p below 0.01 and a log2 fold-change of 1. As an exploratory analysis of dynamics, max-normalized trajectories of the 1000 most abundant clonotypes were examined by PCA with hierarchical clustering. Separately sequenced CD4+ and CD8+ repertoires were used to assign a CD4 or CD8 phenotype to each responding clone. TCRdb reprocessing: public reads trimmed at Q25 with fastp, clones called with MiXCR, in-frame beta chains kept. All rows with the same CDR3 protein become a single entry with the most common DNA and genes. These V and J calls derive from TCRdb rather than the authors' analysis. The sample contains some 210,000 distinct CDR3 sequences, around 25% of them found a single time. In total, the top ten clones hold more than 9.5% of the sample.

Ficoll-Paque density gradient centrifugation was the method used to isolate PBMCs. To note about this clonotype: Its antigen target is currently unknown. Qualities for individual bases were not recorded, and no much larger clone is one base off.

V is reduced by 8 bases and J by 4 bases, leaving a spacing of 6 bases between them. The CDR3 runs 11 residues from the cysteine to the phenylalanine. Left in the record is the CDR3 DNA by itself, 33 bases read in frame from the first base. The germline V gene encodes CDR1 LGHDT and CDR2 YNNKEL (reference sequence). The sequence joins TRBV3-1 to TRBJ2-1, with an unclear D gene assignment. Sequencing was done on a sample of PBMCs or a T cell subset sorted from them (not recorded which). This TCR was recovered from an adult woman who had mild COVID-19 (a few samples of this study predate the infection). The sample titles of this study are shuffled in the database, so cell type and time point are left out; the donor was told from shared clones. The DNA sequence is given as TGTGCCAGCCAAGAATACAATGAGCAGTTCTTC. Its translation is CASQEYNEQFF.